The following is a T cell receptor beta chain sequence with its context. What was sequenced were expressed TCRB transcripts, since all of the isolated RNA had been reverse transcribed. Assay: immunoSEQ multiplex PCR; the TCRdb copy retains only in-frame clones and omits some. This sample has about 620,000 clones, with roughly 15% found just once. The data were taken from a study of beta chain features in type 1 diabetes. V was cut by 3 bases and J by 10 bases, with 12 bases left in between. CDR1 is LNHDA, CDR2 SQIVND, per germline (reference sequence). CDR3 length equals 12 residues. The specimen was naive CD4+ T cells from blood. The sequence came from a man aged 18 to 30 in good health. The J gene is TRBJ1-2, the V gene TRBV19; TRBD1 is a possible D gene (6 bases). The DNA for the CDR3 is TGTGCCAGTAGTATCTCGGACAGAGCCTACACCTTC. Its protein product is CASSISDRAYTF.